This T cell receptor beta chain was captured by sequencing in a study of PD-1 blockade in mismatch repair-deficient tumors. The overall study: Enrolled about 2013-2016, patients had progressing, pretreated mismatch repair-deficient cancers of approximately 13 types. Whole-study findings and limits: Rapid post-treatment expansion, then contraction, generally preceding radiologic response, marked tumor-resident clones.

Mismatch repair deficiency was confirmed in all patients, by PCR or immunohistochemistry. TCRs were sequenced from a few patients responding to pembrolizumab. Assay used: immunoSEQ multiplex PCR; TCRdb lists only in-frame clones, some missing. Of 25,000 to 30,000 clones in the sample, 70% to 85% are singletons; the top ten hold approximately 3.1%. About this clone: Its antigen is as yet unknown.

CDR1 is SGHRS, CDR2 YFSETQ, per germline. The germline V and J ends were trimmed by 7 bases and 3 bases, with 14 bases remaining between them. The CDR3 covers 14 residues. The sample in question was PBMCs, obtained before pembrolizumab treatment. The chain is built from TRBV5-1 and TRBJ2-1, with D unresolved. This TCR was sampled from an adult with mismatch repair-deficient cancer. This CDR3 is CASAESGDYNEQFF. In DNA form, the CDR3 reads TGCGCCAGCGCTGAGTCAGGTGACTACAATGAGCAGTTCTTC.